These T cell receptor beta chains were read from a single sample in a study of T cell responses to AZD1222 COVID-19 vaccine. Profiling relied on immunoSEQ multiplex PCR, and the TCRdb table lists in-frame clones only, not all of them. The sample shows some 170,000 clones, roughly nine tenths of them seen only once. Sequencing used peripheral blood, obtained 28 days after the second AZD1222 dose. These receptors were taken from an adult who received the AZD1222 COVID-19 vaccine. CDR3s include the opening cysteine and the closing phenylalanine or tryptophan. The D gene is left open where the match is weak. Clone size, where shown, is once, few, many, or a class for clones that have expanded.

d_gene	j_gene	abundance	v_gene	CDR3nt	CDR3aa
TRBD1	TRBJ1-1	NA	TRBV29-1	TGCAGCGTCTCTACAGGGGGGATTAACACTGAAGCTTTCTTT	CSVSTGGINTEAFF
NA	TRBJ2-1	NA	TRBV7-8	TGTGCCAGCAGCTTAGCGGGAATGCGGGGCACTTACAATGAGCAGTTCTTC	CASSLAGMRGTYNEQFF
NA	TRBJ1-1	NA	TRBV18	TGTGCCAGCTCAGCAGGGATGAACACTGAAGCTTTCTTT	CASSAGMNTEAFF
NA	TRBJ2-3	NA	TRBV7-2	TGTGCCAGCAGCCCTGGACGAGTTTCAGATACGCAGTATTTT	CASSPGRVSDTQYF
NA	TRBJ1-2	NA	TRBV25-1	TGTGCCAGCAGTGACGGCGGACCATTAAACTATGGCTACACCTTC	CASSDGGPLNYGYTF
TRBD2	TRBJ2-1	NA	TRBV3-1/TRBV3-2	TGTGCCAGCAGCCAAAAGGGGAGGGAGGCATACAATGAGCAGTTCTTC	CASSQKGREAYNEQFF
TRBD1	TRBJ2-7	NA	TRBV18	TGTGCCAGCTCACCAGGGACAGGGATGTACGAGCAGTACTTC	CASSPGTGMYEQYF
NA	TRBJ2-1	NA	TRBV5-1	TGCGCCAGCAGCACAAACTTGGATGAGCAGTTCTTC	CASSTNLDEQFF
NA	TRBJ1-6	many	TRBV12-3/TRBV12-4	TGTGCCAGCAGGAATATTGGTAATTCACCCCTCCACTTT	CASRNIGNSPLHF
TRBD2	TRBJ2-1	once	TRBV5-1	TGCGCCAGCAGCTTCACTAGCGGGATCGACAATGAGCAGTTCTTC	CASSFTSGIDNEQFF
TRBD1	TRBJ1-5	few	TRBV29-1	TGCAGCGTCGCCGGGACAGCTAATCAGCCCCAGCATTTT	CSVAGTANQPQHF
TRBD1	TRBJ1-3	once	TRBV6-5	TGTGCCAGCAGTAGGGGACAGGCCTCTGGAAACACCATATATTTT	CASSRGQASGNTIYF
NA	TRBJ2-4	once	TRBV7-2	TGTGCCAGCAGCTTTTGGAGTTCACTAACCAAAAACATTCAGTACTTC	CASSFWSSLTKNIQYF
NA	TRBJ1-2	NA	TRBV25-1	TGTGCCAGCAGTGAATATGGGACCGCCGGGAGCTTTGGCTACACCTTC	CASSEYGTAGSFGYTF
TRBD1	TRBJ2-1	NA	TRBV4-2	TGTGCCAGCAGCCAAGATCTGACAGGGCCCTCCTACAATGAGCAGTTCTTC	CASSQDLTGPSYNEQFF
TRBD1	TRBJ1-6	NA	TRBV5-1	TGCGCCAGCAGCCCGGGAGGACAGGGGGATTATTCACCCCTCCACTTT	CASSPGGQGDYSPLHF
NA	TRBJ2-7	NA	TRBV4-2	TGTGCCAGCAGCCACGACTCCGTGGAGCAGTACTTC	CASSHDSVEQYF
TRBD1	TRBJ2-1	NA	TRBV6-5	TGTGCCAGCCAAGGGACAGGGGAAAAGTTTAATGAGCAGTTCTTC	CASQGTGEKFNEQFF
NA	TRBJ1-1	NA	TRBV27	TGTGCCAGCAGTTTTTCCCTACAGGGAGGCACTGAAGCTTTCTTT	CASSFSLQGGTEAFF
TRBD1	TRBJ1-5	few	TRBV7-2	TGTGCCAGCAGCTTCGGGGACAGGGTAAGCAATCAGCCCCAGCATTTT	CASSFGDRVSNQPQHF
TRBD1	TRBJ2-5	NA	TRBV7-8	TGTGCCAGCAGCTTAGGACAGGGGAAAGAGACCCAGTACTTC	CASSLGQGKETQYF
NA	TRBJ1-4	NA	TRBV14	TGTGCCAGCAGCCATCGGATAATAGGGGATTCTAATGAAAAACTGTTTTTT	CASSHRIIGDSNEKLFF
NA	TRBJ1-5	NA	TRBV5-1	TGCGCCAGCAGGGCCTCCCCCAATCAGCCCCAGCATTTT	CASRASPNQPQHF
NA	TRBJ1-4	NA	TRBV6-6	TGTGCCAGCAGTTATTCTAATGAAAAACTGTTTTTT	CASSYSNEKLFF
NA	TRBJ2-5	once	TRBV29-1	TGCAGCGGAAGTGACCGAATGGGGACCCAGTACTTC	CSGSDRMGTQYF
TRBD1	TRBJ2-5	NA	TRBV5-1	TGCGCCAGCAGATTACATACAGGGGACACGGAAGAGACCCAGTACTTC	CASRLHTGDTEETQYF
NA	TRBJ2-1	NA	TRBV6-5	TGTGCCAGCGGCCGAATGGTAGCCCAATACAATGAGCAGTTCTTC	CASGRMVAQYNEQFF
NA	TRBJ2-5	NA	TRBV29-1	TGCAGCGGCCATTTTGGGAAGACCCAGTACTTC	CSGHFGKTQYF
NA	TRBJ2-3	NA	TRBV10-3	TGTGCCATCAGTGAATTCGGGAGCGGCTCGGATACGCAGTATTTT	CAISEFGSGSDTQYF
TRBD2	TRBJ2-3	NA	TRBV9	TGTGCCAGCAGCACCCGACTAGCGGGGGGTCCCGGGGACACAGATACGCAGTATTTT	CASSTRLAGGPGDTDTQYF
NA	TRBJ2-7	NA	TRBV12-3/TRBV12-4	TGTGCCAGCAGTTTAGGTATTATCTACGAGCAGTACTTC	CASSLGIIYEQYF
NA	TRBJ1-2	NA	TRBV10-3	TGTGCCATCAGTGACGGGTTGGACTATGGCTACACCTTC	CAISDGLDYGYTF
TRBD1	TRBJ2-2	NA	TRBV19	TGTGCCAGTAGTACGACAGGGGGTCCCACCGGGGAGCTGTTTTTT	CASSTTGGPTGELFF
NA	TRBJ2-7	NA	TRBV11-2	TGTGCCAGCAGCTTATATCGGTACGAGCAGTACTTC	CASSLYRYEQYF
TRBD2	TRBJ2-1	NA	TRBV30	TGTGCCTGGAGTGAGACTAGCGGGTACAATGAGCAGTTCTTC	CAWSETSGYNEQFF
NA	TRBJ1-3	NA	TRBV4-1	TGCGCCAGCAGCCAAGATAGGAGGGATGGAAACACCATATATTTT	CASSQDRRDGNTIYF
NA	TRBJ1-1	few	TRBV18	TGTGCCAGCTCACCAGAGGGGTATGATGACACTGAAGCTTTCTTT	CASSPEGYDDTEAFF
NA	TRBJ2-7	NA	TRBV27	TGTGCCAGCAGTCCAAACGTGGGGGCCCACGAGCAGTACTTC	CASSPNVGAHEQYF
NA	TRBJ2-1	NA	TRBV6-6	TGTGCCAGCAGCCCCGCCGGGGGTAATGAGCAGTTCTTC	CASSPAGGNEQFF
NA	TRBJ1-2	NA	TRBV3-1/TRBV3-2	TGTGCCAGCAGCCAAGAGGCCCGCTTC	CASSQEARF
TRBD1	TRBJ1-2	NA	TRBV4-1	TGCGCCAGCAGCCAGACAGGGGTCGGCTACACCTTC	CASSQTGVGYTF
TRBD2	TRBJ2-7	NA	TRBV4-2	TGTGCCAGCAGCCACTTATTATCTAGCGGGAGCTACGAGCAGTACTTC	CASSHLLSSGSYEQYF
TRBD2	TRBJ2-5	NA	TRBV14	TGTGCCAGCAGCCTACGGACCGGGACTAGCGTCCAAGAGACCCAGTACTTC	CASSLRTGTSVQETQYF
TRBD1	TRBJ1-1	NA	TRBV19	TGTGCCAGTAGTGCCCAGGGACAGGCGAACACTGAAGCTTTCTTT	CASSAQGQANTEAFF
NA	TRBJ1-5	NA	TRBV15	TGTGCCACCAGCAGAGGCCCCTCCCAGCCCCAGCATTTT	CATSRGPSQPQHF
NA	TRBJ1-1	NA	TRBV18	TGTGCCAGCTCACCTTCTCTGACCACTGAAGCTTTCTTT	CASSPSLTTEAFF
TRBD1	TRBJ1-4	NA	TRBV5-1	TGCGCCAGCAGCTCTGGACAGGGGGCTATTAATGAAAAACTGTTTTTT	CASSSGQGAINEKLFF
NA	TRBJ2-7	few	TRBV11-2	TGTGCCAGCAGCTTTCCAGTTTTGAGCTCCTACGAGCAGTACTTC	CASSFPVLSSYEQYF
NA	TRBJ1-4	NA	TRBV6-6	TGTGCCAGCAGTTACGAAGCCAAAAGTAGTGAAAAACTGTTTTTT	CASSYEAKSSEKLFF
NA	TRBJ2-7	NA	TRBV7-3	TGTGCCAGCAGCTTAACCGGGGGCGAGCAGTACTTC	CASSLTGGEQYF
NA	TRBJ1-5	NA	TRBV7-2	TGTGCCAGCAGTTCCACAGGGCGGGTTCAGCCCCAGCATTTT	CASSSTGRVQPQHF
TRBD1	TRBJ2-3	NA	TRBV7-9	TGTGCCAGCAGCCCCGGGACAGGGGGGAGCACAGATACGCAGTATTTT	CASSPGTGGSTDTQYF